This T cell receptor beta chain stems from a study of chemoradiotherapy in HPV16-positive cancers. Broader study findings: In HPV16-positive patients, HPV-responsive T-cell expansion tracked better recurrence-free survival. Only two HPV16-positive patients supplied the functional HPV-specificity definition.

The ends were cut back, 2 bases at V and 4 bases at J, with 13 bases in the middle. This CDR3 contains 14 residues. CDR1 and CDR2 (germline): SGHDT, YYEEEE. Produced via immunoSEQ multiplex PCR; TCRdb's table is partial and in-frame only. This table has over 30,000 clones, about 82% appearing once. Concerning this clone itself: Its specificity is unknown.

This clonotype was obtained from a human donor with HPV-associated anogenital cancer. The sample was blood, taken from a patient who underwent chemoradiotherapy. The chain carries TRBV5-6 and TRBJ2-7; D remains unclear. CDR3 bases: TGTGCCAGCAGCTTTTACAGATCAGTGTACGAGCAGTACTTC. Encoded protein: CASSFYRSVYEQYF.